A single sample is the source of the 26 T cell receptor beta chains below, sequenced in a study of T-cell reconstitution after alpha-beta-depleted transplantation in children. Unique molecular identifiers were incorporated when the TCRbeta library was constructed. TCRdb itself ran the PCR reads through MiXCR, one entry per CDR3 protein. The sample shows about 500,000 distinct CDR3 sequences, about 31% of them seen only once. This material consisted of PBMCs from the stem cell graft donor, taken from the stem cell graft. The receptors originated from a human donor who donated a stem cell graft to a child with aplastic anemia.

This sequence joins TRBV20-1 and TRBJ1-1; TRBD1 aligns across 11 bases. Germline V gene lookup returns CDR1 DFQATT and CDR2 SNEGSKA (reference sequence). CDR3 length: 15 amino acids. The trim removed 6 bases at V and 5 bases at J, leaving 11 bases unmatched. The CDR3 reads CSALKRTGGATEAFF. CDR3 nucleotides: TGCAGTGCCCTAAAGCGGACAGGGGGCGCGACTGAAGCTTTCTTT.

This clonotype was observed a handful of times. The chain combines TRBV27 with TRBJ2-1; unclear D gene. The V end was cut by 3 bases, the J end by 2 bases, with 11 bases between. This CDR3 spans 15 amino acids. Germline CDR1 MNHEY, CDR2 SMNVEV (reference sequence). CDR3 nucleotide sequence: TGTGCCAGCAGTTTTGAACTGTCTCCCTACAATGAGCAGTTCTTC. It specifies CASSFELSPYNEQFF.

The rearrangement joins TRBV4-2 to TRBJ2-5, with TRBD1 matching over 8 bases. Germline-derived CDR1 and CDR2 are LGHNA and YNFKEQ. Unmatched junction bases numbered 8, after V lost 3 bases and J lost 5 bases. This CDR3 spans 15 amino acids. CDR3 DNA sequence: TGTGCCAGCAGCCACAGACAGGGGTTTGTGGAGACCCAGTACTTC. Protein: CASSHRQGFVETQYF.

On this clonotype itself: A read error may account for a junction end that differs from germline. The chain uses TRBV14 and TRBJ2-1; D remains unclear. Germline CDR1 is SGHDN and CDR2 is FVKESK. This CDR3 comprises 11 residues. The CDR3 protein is CASSEEREQFF. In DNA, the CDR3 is TGTGCCAGCAGCGAAGAAAGGGAGCAGTTCTTC. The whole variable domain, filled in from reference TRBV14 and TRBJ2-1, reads EAGVTQFPSHSVIEKGQTVTLRCDPISGHDNLYWYRRVMGKEIKFLLHFVKESKQDESGMPNNRFLAERTGGTYSTLKVQPAELEDSGVYFCASSEEREQFFGPGTRLTVL.

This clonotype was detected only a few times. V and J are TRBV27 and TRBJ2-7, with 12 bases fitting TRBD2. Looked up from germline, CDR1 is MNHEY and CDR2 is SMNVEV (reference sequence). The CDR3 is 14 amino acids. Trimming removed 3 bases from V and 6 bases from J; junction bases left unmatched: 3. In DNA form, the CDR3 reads TGTGCCAGCAGTTTGACTAGCGGGAGTTCCGAGCAGTACGTC. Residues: CASSLTSGSSEQYV.

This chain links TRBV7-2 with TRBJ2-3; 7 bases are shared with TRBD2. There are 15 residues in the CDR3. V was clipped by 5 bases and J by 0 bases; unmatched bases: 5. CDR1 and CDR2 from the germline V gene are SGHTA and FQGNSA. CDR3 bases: TGTGCCAGCAGCCGAGAAGCGGGGAGCACAGATACGCAGTATTTT. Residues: CASSREAGSTDTQYF. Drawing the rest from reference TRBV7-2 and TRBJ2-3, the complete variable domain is GAGVSQSPSNKVTEKGKDVELRCDPISGHTALYWYRQSLGQGLEFLIYFQGNSAPDKSGLPSDRFSAERTGGSVSTLTIQRTQQEDSAVYLCASSREAGSTDTQYFGPGTRLTVL.

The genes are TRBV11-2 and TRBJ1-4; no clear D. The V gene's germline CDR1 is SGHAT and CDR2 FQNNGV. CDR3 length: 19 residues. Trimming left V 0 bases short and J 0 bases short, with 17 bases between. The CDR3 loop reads CASSLDPPGRRPTNEKLFF. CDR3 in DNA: TGTGCCAGCAGCTTAGATCCTCCGGGCAGGCGTCCAACTAATGAAAAACTGTTTTTT.

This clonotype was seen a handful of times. The CDR3 spells CSARSPGQLFSYEQYF. CDR3 coding DNA: TGCAGTGCCCGAAGCCCGGGACAGCTTTTCTCCTACGAGCAGTACTTC. V is TRBV20-1 and J is TRBJ2-7; 7 bases match TRBD1. V shed 6 bases, J shed 0 bases, and the junction held 14 bases outside the gene matches. CDR3 length: 16 amino acids. Looked up from germline, CDR1 is DFQATT and CDR2 is SNEGSKA (reference sequence).

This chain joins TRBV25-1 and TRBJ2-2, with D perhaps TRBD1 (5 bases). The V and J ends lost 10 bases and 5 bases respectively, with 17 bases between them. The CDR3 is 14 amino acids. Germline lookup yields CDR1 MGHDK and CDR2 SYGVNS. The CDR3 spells CATSTGSETGELFF. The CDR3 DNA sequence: TGTGCCACTAGTACAGGATCCGAAACCGGGGAGCTGTTTTTT.

As DNA, the CDR3 is TGCGCCAGCAGCTTGGGACATTCCTACGAGCAGTACTTC. Translation gives CASSLGHSYEQYF. The chain uses TRBV5-1 and TRBJ2-7, with unresolved D. Per germline, CDR1 SGHRS and CDR2 YFSETQ. V gave up 0 bases and J gave up 1 base, with 5 bases separating them. The CDR3 is made up of 13 amino acids.

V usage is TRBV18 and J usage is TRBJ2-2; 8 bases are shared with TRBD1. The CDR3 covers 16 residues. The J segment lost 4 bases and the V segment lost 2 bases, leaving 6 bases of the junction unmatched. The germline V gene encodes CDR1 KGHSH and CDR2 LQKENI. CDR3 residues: CASSPVDRETTGELFF. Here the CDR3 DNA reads TGTGCCAGCTCACCAGTGGACAGGGAGACCACCGGGGAGCTGTTTTTT. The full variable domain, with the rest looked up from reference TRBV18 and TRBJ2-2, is NAGVMQNPRHLVRRRGQEARLRCSPMKGHSHVYWYRQLPEEGLKFMVYLQKENIIDESGMPKERFSAEFPKEGPSILRIQQVVRGDSAAYFCASSPVDRETTGELFFGEGSRLTVL.

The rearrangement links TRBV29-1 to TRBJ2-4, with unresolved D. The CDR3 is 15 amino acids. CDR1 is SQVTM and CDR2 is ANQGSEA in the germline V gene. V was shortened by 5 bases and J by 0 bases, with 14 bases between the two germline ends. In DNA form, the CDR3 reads TGCAGCGTTATGTCCCAGGTCCTAGCCAAAAACATTCAGTACTTC. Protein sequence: CSVMSQVLAKNIQYF.

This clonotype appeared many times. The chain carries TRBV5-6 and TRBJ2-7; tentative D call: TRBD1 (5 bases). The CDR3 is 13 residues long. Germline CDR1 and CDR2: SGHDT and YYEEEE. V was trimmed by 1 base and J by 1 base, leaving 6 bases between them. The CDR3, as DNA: TGTGCCAGCAGCTTGAGGGGATCCTACGAGCAGTACTTC. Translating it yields CASSLRGSYEQYF.

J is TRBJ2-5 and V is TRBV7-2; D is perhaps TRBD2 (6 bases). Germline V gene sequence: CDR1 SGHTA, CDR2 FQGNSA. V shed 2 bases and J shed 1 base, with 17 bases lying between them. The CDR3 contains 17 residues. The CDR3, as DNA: TGTGCCAGCAGCTTATACGGGGGAAATAGGCTCCAAGAGACCCAGTACTTC. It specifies CASSLYGGNRLQETQYF. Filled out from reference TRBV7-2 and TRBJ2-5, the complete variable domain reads GAGVSQSPSNKVTEKGKDVELRCDPISGHTALYWYRQSLGQGLEFLIYFQGNSAPDKSGLPSDRFSAERTGGSVSTLTIQRTQQEDSAVYLCASSLYGGNRLQETQYFGPGTRLLVL.

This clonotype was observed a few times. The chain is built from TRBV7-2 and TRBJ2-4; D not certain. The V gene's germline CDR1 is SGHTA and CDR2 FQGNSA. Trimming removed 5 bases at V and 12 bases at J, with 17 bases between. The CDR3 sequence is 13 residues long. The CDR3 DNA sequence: TGTGCCAGCAGCGTAGACCCTTGGGTTAGTCAGTACTTC. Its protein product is CASSVDPWVSQYF.

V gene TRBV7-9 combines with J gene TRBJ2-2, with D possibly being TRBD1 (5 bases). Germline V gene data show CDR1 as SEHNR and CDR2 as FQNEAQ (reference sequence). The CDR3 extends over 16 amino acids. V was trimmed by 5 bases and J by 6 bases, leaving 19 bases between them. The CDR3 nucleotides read TGTGCCAGCAGCCTTTCTGACAGTAAAGGGTCCGGGGAGCTGTTTTTT. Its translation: CASSLSDSKGSGELFF.

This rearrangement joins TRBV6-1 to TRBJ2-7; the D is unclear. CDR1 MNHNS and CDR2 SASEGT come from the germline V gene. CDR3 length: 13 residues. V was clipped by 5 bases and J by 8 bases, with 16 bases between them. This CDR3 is CASSPLPYMKQYF. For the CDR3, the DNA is TGTGCCAGCAGTCCGCTTCCCTATATGAAGCAGTACTTC.

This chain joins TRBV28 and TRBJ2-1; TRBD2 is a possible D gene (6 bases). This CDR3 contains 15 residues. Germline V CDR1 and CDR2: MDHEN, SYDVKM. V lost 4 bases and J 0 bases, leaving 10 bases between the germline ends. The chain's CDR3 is CASSSGGISYNEQFF. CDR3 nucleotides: TGTGCCAGCAGTTCCGGCGGGATCTCCTACAATGAGCAGTTCTTC.

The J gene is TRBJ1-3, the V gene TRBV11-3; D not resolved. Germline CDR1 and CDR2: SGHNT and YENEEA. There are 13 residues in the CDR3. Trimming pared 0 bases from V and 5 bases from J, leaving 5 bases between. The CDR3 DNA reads TGTGCCAGCAGCTTAGACCGCCGAAACACCATATATTTT. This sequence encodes CASSLDRRNTIYF. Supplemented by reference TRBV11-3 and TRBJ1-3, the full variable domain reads EAGVVQSPRYKIIEKKQPVAFWCNPISGHNTLYWYLQNLGQGPELLIRYENEEAVDDSQLPKDRFSAERLKGVDSTLKIQPAELGDSAVYLCASSLDRRNTIYFGEGSWLTVV.

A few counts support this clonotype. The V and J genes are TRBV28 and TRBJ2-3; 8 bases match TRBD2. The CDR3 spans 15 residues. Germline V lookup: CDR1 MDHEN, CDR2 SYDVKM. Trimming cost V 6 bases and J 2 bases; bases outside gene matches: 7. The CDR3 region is CASSRTSGNTDTQYF. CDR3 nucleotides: TGTGCCAGCAGCCGTACTAGCGGAAACACAGATACGCAGTATTTT.

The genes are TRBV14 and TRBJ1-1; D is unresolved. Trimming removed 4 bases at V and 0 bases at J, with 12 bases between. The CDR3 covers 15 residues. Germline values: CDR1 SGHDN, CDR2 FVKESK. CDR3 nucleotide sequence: TGTGCCAGCAGCCCACCAAACTCCATGAACACTGAAGCTTTCTTT. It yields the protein CASSPPNSMNTEAFF.

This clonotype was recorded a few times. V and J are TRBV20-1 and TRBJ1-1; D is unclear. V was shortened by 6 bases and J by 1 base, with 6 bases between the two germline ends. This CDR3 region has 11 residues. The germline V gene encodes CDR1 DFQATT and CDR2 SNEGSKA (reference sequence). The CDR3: CSAKRNTEAFF. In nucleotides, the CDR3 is TGCAGTGCCAAGAGGAACACTGAAGCTTTCTTT.

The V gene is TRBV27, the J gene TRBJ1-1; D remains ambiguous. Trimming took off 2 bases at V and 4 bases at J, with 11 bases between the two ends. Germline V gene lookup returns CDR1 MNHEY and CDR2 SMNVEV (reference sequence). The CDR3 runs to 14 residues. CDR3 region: CASSLDQVATEAFF. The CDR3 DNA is TGTGCCAGCAGTTTAGACCAGGTGGCCACTGAAGCTTTCTTT.

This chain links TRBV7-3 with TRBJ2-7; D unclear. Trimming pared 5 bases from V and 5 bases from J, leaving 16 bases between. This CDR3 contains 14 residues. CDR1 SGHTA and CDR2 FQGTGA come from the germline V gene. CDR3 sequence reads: CASSPGPQRNEQYF. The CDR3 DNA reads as TGTGCCAGCAGCCCCGGACCCCAGAGGAACGAGCAGTACTTC.

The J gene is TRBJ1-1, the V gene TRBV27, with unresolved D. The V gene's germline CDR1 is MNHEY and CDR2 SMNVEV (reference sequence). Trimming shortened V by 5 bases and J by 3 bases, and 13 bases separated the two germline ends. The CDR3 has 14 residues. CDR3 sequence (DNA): TGTGCCAGCAGTGGAAGGGTTGGTTACACTGAAGCTTTCTTT. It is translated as CASSGRVGYTEAFF.

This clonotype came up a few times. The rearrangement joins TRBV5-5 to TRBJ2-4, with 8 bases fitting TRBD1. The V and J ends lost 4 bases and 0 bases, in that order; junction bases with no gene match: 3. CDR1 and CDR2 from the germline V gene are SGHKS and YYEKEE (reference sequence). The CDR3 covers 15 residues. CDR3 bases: TGTGCCAGCAGCCCAGGGGGCTTAGCCAAAAACATTCAGTACTTC. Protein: CASSPGGLAKNIQYF.